This T cell receptor beta chain was identified during a study of blood T cell repertoires in COVID-19. The authors' processing: From reference gene primer amplification, estimates of nucleated cell counts were derived. The assay was immunoSEQ multiplex PCR, and TCRdb's table has in-frame clones only and misses some. V and J calls and clone size are copied from that table; D and trimming were computed from the DNA. The data hold 35,000 to 55,000 clones, with about 87% observed a single time. The ends lost 3 bases at V and 6 bases at J; junction bases unmatched: 4. The CDR3 covers 15 residues. Germline V gene lookup returns CDR1 MNHEY and CDR2 SMNVEV (reference sequence).

This sequence was found in a human donor in a cohort sampled during active COVID-19. The genes are TRBV27 and TRBJ2-7, with 14 positions matching TRBD2. What was sequenced was peripheral blood. This CDR3 reads CASSFLGLAGGEQYF. CDR3 bases: TGTGCCAGCAGTTTCCTCGGACTAGCGGGAGGCGAGCAGTACTTC.